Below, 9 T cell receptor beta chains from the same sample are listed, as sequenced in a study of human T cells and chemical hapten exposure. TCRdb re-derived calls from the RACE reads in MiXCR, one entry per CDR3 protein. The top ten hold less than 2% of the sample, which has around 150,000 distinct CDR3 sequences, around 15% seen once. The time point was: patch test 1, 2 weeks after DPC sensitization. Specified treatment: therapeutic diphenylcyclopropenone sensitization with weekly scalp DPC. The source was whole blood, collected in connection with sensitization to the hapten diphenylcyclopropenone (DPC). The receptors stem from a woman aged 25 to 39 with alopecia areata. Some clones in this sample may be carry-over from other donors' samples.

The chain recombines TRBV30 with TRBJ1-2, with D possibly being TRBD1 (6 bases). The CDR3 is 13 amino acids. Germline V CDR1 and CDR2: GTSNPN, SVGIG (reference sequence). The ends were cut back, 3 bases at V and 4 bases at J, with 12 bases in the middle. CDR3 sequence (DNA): TGTGCCTGGAGGCCCGACAGGAGCTATGGCTACACCTTC. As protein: CAWRPDRSYGYTF.

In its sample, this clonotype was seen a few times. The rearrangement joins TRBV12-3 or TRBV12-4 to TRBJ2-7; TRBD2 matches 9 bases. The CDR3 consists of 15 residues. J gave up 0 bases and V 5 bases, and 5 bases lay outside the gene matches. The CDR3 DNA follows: TGTGCCAGCAGTACTAGCGGGCCCAACTCCTACGAGCAGTACTTC. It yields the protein CASSTSGPNSYEQYF.

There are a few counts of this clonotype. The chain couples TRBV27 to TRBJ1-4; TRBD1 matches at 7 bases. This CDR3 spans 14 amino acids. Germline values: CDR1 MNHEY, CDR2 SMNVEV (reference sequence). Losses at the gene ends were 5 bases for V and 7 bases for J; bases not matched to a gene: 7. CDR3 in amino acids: CASSPVPGGEKLFF. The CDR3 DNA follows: TGTGCCAGCAGTCCCGTCCCAGGGGGTGAAAAACTGTTTTTT.

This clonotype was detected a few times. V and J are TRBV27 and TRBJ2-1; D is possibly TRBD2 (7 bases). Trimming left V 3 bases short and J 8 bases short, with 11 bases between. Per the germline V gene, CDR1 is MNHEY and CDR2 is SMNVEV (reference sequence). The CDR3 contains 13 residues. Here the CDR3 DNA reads TGTGCCAGCAGTTTTCGGGGGGCCGATGAGCAGTTCTTC. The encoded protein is CASSFRGADEQFF.

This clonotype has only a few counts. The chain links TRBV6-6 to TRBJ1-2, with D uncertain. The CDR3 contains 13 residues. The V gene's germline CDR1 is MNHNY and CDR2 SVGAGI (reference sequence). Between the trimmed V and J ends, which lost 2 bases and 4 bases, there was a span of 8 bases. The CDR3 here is CASSYGEIYGYTF. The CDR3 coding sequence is TGTGCCAGCAGTTACGGGGAGATCTATGGCTACACCTTC.

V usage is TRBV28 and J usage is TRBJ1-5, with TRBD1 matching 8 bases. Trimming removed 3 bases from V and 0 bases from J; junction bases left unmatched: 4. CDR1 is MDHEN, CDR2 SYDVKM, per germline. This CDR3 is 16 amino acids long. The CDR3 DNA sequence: TGTGCCAGCAGTTTCGGACAGGGAAATAGCAATCAGCCCCAGCATTTT. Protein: CASSFGQGNSNQPQHF.

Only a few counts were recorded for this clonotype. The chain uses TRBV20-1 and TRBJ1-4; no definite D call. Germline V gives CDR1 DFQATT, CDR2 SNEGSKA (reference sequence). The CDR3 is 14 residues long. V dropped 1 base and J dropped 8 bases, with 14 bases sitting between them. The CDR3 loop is CSARVPTRSEKLFF. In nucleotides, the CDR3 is TGCAGTGCTAGAGTCCCAACGCGGTCGGAAAAACTGTTTTTT.

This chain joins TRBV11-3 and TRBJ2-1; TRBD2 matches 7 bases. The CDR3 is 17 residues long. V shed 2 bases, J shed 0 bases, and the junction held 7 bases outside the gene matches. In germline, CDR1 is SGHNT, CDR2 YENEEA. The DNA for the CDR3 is TGTGCCAGCAGCTTAAGGGGAGGGAGGATCTCCTACAATGAGCAGTTCTTC. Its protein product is CASSLRGGRISYNEQFF.

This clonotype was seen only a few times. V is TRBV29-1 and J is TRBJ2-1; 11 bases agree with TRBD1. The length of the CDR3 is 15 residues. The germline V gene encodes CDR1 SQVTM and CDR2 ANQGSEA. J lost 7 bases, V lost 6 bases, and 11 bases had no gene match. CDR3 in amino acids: CSVPRTGGFRNEQFF. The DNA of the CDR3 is TGCAGCGTCCCTAGGACAGGGGGCTTTAGGAATGAGCAGTTCTTC.